This entry describes one T cell receptor (beta chain). This specimen belongs to a study of regulatory T cells in long-lasting Graves disease. Study information: Less than 3 months of antithyroid drugs had been taken by newly diagnosed Graves' patients.

Time point denoted: newly diagnosed GD, antithyroid drugs for less than 3 months. The authors made the TCR library using RNA they extracted from PBMCs. Combining iRepertoire HTBI primers with Arm-PCR of CDR3 regions, the authors built TCR beta libraries. In the source study's methods: Samples collectively showed 62 TRBV and approximately 14 TRBJ segments. TCRdb reprocessed the multiplex PCR reads with MiXCR, giving one entry per CDR3 protein. The V and J calls, along with clone size, are taken from TCRdb and not from the paper's own processing. Among 400,000 to 500,000 distinct CDR3 sequences, roughly 15% were seen once, and the ten largest hold 23%. Germline CDR1 and CDR2: DFQATT and SNEGSKA (reference sequence). CDR3 size: 16 residues. The trim removed 1 base at V and 2 bases at J, leaving 10 bases unmatched. The same specimen was also included in a second study, on T cells in Graves' hyperthyroidism and ophthalmopathy. That study reports: First-round RT-PCR of the TCR CDR3 relied on the HTBI primer set. Ophthalmopathy was distinguished from stable hyperthyroidism by 13 V-J signatures.

The sequence was obtained from a woman aged 18-29 years with Graves disease. The chain couples TRBV20-1 to TRBJ2-7; 8 bases map to TRBD2. Material: peripheral blood mononuclear cells (PBMCs), obtained at new diagnosis, from a patient treated with antithyroid drugs. CDR3 nucleotides: TGCAGTGCTAGAGTCGCTGGCGGGAGGTCAACCTACGAGCAGTACTTC. Encoded protein: CSARVAGGRSTYEQYF.